The 27 T cell receptor beta chains in this list originate from one sample, sequenced in a study of blood T cell repertoires in COVID-19. Profiled with immunoSEQ multiplex PCR; TCRdb holds only in-frame clones, not every one. The repertoire holds about 140,000 clones, with around 81% as singletons. Input material: peripheral blood. Source of these receptors: an older woman with acute or convalescent COVID-19.

J is TRBJ1-5 and V is TRBV19; D may be TRBD1 (6 bases). This CDR3 has 15 amino acids. Germline CDR1 reads LNHDA; CDR2 reads SQIVND (reference sequence). V lost 3 bases and J lost 5, with 14 bases in between. The CDR3 loop reads CASSIDPGAHQPQHF. As DNA, the CDR3 is TGTGCCAGTAGTATTGATCCAGGGGCCCATCAGCCCCAGCATTTT.

The rearrangement joins TRBV29-1 to TRBJ2-2, with a possible D match to TRBD1 (5 bases). CDR3 length: 13 residues. V shed 2 bases and J shed 6 bases, with 10 bases lying between them. CDR1 SQVTM and CDR2 ANQGSEA come from the germline V gene. The chain's CDR3 is CSVEIGVSGELFF. DNA of the CDR3: TGCAGCGTTGAAATAGGGGTATCCGGGGAGCTGTTTTTT.

This clone came up a few times. The genes are TRBV6-1 and TRBJ1-5, with D possibly TRBD1 on 5 matching bases. Germline loops: CDR1 MNHNS, CDR2 SASEGT. The germline V and J ends were trimmed by 0 bases and 6 bases, with 9 bases remaining between them. The CDR3 spans 14 residues. The CDR3 spells CASSEAWGTQPQHF. The CDR3, as DNA: TGTGCCAGCAGTGAAGCTTGGGGCACTCAGCCCCAGCATTTT.

The chain couples TRBV2 to TRBJ1-4, with 8 bases aligning to TRBD1. The CDR3 extends over 16 amino acids. Germline lookup yields CDR1 SNHLY and CDR2 FYNNEI. J lost 4 bases, V lost 3 bases, and 7 bases had no gene match. CDR3 protein: CASSDLRTGFNEKLFF. CDR3 bases: TGTGCCAGCAGTGATCTCCGGACAGGGTTTAATGAAAAACTGTTTTTT.

The chain links TRBV27 to TRBJ1-1; a weak D match, TRBD1 (6 bases). V was cut by 2 bases and J by 2 bases, with 12 bases left in between. The CDR3 length is 15 residues. Germline-derived CDR1 and CDR2 are MNHEY and SMNVEV (reference sequence). In DNA, the CDR3 is TGTGCCAGCAGTTTAATCCCCAGGGGCAACACTGAAGCTTTCTTT. Its translation: CASSLIPRGNTEAFF.

This chain links TRBV30 with TRBJ1-2; possibly TRBD1 for D (6 bases). Between the trimmed V and J ends, which lost 8 bases and 7 bases, there was a span of 29 bases. The CDR3 has 16 residues. Germline CDR1 and CDR2: GTSNPN and SVGIG (reference sequence). CDR3 protein: CATTIQGSRGMGGYTF. The CDR3, as DNA: TGTGCCACCACCATCCAGGGGTCCCGAGGGATGGGTGGCTACACCTTC.

This chain uses TRBV7-9 with TRBJ2-1; D is perhaps TRBD1 (6 bases). The length of the CDR3 is 12 residues. Trimming took 5 bases from V and 6 from J, leaving 8 bases between them. CDR1 is SEHNR and CDR2 is FQNEAQ in the germline V gene (reference sequence). The CDR3 reads CASSRGGNEQFF. In DNA form, the CDR3 reads TGTGCCAGCAGCCGAGGGGGCAATGAGCAGTTCTTC.

The gene calls are TRBV27 and TRBJ2-2; possibly TRBD1 for D (5 bases). CDR1 is MNHEY, CDR2 SMNVEV, per germline (reference sequence). The CDR3 length is 15 residues. Between the trimmed V and J ends, which lost 6 bases and 1 base, there was a span of 12 bases. CDR3 nucleotide sequence: TGTGCCAGCAGACGAACAGGAATGAACACCGGGGAGCTGTTTTTT. Amino acids: CASRRTGMNTGELFF.

The chain links TRBV28 to TRBJ2-6; 8 positions agree with TRBD1. V dropped 6 bases and J dropped 8; count of bases not matched to a gene: 18. The CDR3 is 18 residues long. CDR1 MDHEN and CDR2 SYDVKM come from the germline V gene. CDR3 nucleotide sequence: TGTGCCAGCAGGACAGACAGGGGACCCTCGAGGAGGACCAACGTCCTGACTTTC. It is translated as CASRTDRGPSRRTNVLTF.

V and J are TRBV24-1 and TRBJ2-1, with 12 positions matching TRBD2. V was pared by 5 bases and J by 4 bases, with 8 bases of the junction left unmatched. This CDR3 region has 17 residues. Germline CDR1 reads KGHDR; CDR2 reads SFDVKD. The CDR3 reads CATSGRLAGDLYNEQFF. The DNA for the CDR3 is TGTGCCACCAGTGGGCGACTAGCGGGAGACCTGTACAATGAGCAGTTCTTC.

J is TRBJ2-1 and V is TRBV27, with TRBD1 as a possible D gene (6 bases). This CDR3 comprises 15 residues. Germline CDR1 is MNHEY and CDR2 is SMNVEV (reference sequence). Trimming stripped 3 bases from V and 9 bases from J, with 18 bases between. CDR3 protein: CASSFGRARGSEQFF. DNA for the CDR3: TGTGCCAGCAGTTTCGGCAGGGCCAGGGGAAGTGAGCAGTTCTTC.

The chain carries TRBV19 and TRBJ1-2; no clear D gene. Trimming left V 2 bases short and J 5 bases short, with 9 bases between. From germline, CDR1 is LNHDA and CDR2 SQIVND (reference sequence). This CDR3 contains 13 residues. The CDR3 nucleotides read TGTGCCAGTAGTATAACCACAGCTTATGGCTACACCTTC. Translation: CASSITTAYGYTF.

The sample holds a few counts of this clone. The chain is built from TRBV7-9 and TRBJ2-5, with 12 nucleotides matching TRBD2. Germline CDR1 SEHNR, CDR2 FQNEAQ (reference sequence). The junction had 7 bases not matched to a gene; V was cut back by 1 base and J by 7 bases. The CDR3 runs to 16 residues. The CDR3 loop reads CASSLGGAGLAGTQYF. The CDR3 DNA reads TGTGCCAGCAGCTTAGGGGGTGCGGGACTAGCGGGGACCCAGTACTTC.

V gene TRBV6-6 combines with J gene TRBJ2-7; TRBD2 matches at 14 bases. Germline CDR1 reads MNHNY; CDR2 reads SVGAGI (reference sequence). V trimming: 6 bases; J trimming: 5 bases; junction bases outside the gene matches: 6. The CDR3 loop spans 15 amino acids. The CDR3: CASRQGLAGGNEQYF. The CDR3 DNA reads as TGTGCCAGCAGGCAAGGACTAGCGGGAGGCAACGAGCAGTACTTC.

The rearrangement joins TRBV19 to TRBJ2-2; D might be TRBD2 (5 bases). V lost 6 bases and J lost 1, with 12 bases in between. The CDR3 is 15 amino acids. Germline lookup yields CDR1 LNHDA and CDR2 SQIVND (reference sequence). CDR3 region: CASSQAGENTGELFF. The CDR3, as DNA: TGTGCCAGTAGCCAAGCCGGGGAGAACACCGGGGAGCTGTTTTTT.

The chain carries TRBV7-9 and TRBJ2-2; the D gene is possibly TRBD1 (6 bases). This CDR3 is built from 15 residues. Trimming removed 5 bases at V and 1 base at J, with 11 bases between. The germline gives CDR1 SEHNR, CDR2 FQNEAQ (reference sequence). Written as DNA, the CDR3 is TGTGCCAGCAGCCGCCTGGGACAGAACACCGGGGAGCTGTTTTTT. This translates into CASSRLGQNTGELFF. Full variable domain (remainder filled in from reference TRBV7-9 and TRBJ2-2): DTGVSQNPRHKITKRGQNVTFRCDPISEHNRLYWYRQTLGQGPEFLTYFQNEAQLEKSRLLSDRFSAERPKGSFSTLEIQRTEQGDSAMYLCASSRLGQNTGELFFGEGSRLTVL.

In its sample, this clone was seen a few times. The chain links TRBV19 to TRBJ1-5; TRBD1 aligns across 7 bases. Germline loops: CDR1 LNHDA, CDR2 SQIVND (reference sequence). V gave up 8 bases and J gave up 2 bases; unmatched junction bases: 3. The CDR3 length is 13 residues. The DNA for the CDR3 is TGTGCCAGTCAAGACAGGGGCAATCAGCCCCAGCATTTT. Translated: CASQDRGNQPQHF.

This clone was seen more than once but under ten times. The chain joins TRBV20-1 to TRBJ2-1, with 10 bases fitting TRBD2. V was clipped by 3 bases and J by 7 bases; unmatched bases: 6. Germline CDR1 reads DFQATT; CDR2 reads SNEGSKA (reference sequence). This CDR3 is built from 14 residues. The CDR3 spells CSASPGLATNEQFF. CDR3 DNA: TGCAGTGCTAGTCCGGGACTAGCGACTAATGAGCAGTTCTTC.

This chain links TRBV2 with TRBJ2-1, with 11 bases matching TRBD2. Trimming at V came to 1 base and at J to 7 bases, leaving 3 bases not matched to a gene. The CDR3 is made up of 15 amino acids. The V gene's germline CDR1 is SNHLY and CDR2 FYNNEI. CDR3 sequence reads: CASSEGLAGGNEQFF. For the CDR3, the DNA is TGTGCCAGCAGTGAAGGGCTAGCGGGAGGTAATGAGCAGTTCTTC.

V and J are TRBV19 and TRBJ1-4; perhaps TRBD1 as D (6 bases). V was shortened by 10 bases and J by 0 bases, with 18 bases between the two germline ends. This CDR3 is built from 16 residues. Germline V gene sequence: CDR1 LNHDA, CDR2 SQIVND (reference sequence). The DNA for the CDR3 is TGTGCCACCACAAGACAGGACCCGCCAACTAATGAAAAACTGTTTTTT. Translating it yields CATTRQDPPTNEKLFF.

J is TRBJ2-7 and V is TRBV15, with D maybe TRBD1 (6 bases). The V end lost 1 base, the J end lost 5 bases, and 18 bases lay between the germline ends. Germline loops: CDR1 LNHNV, CDR2 YYDKDF (reference sequence). CDR3 size: 16 residues. CDR3 protein: CATSRGRGTGSHEQYF. The DNA of the CDR3 is TGTGCCACCAGCAGAGGTCGGGGCACAGGGTCTCACGAGCAGTACTTC.

This chain joins TRBV6-6 and TRBJ1-2, with TRBD1 matching 8 bases. Looked up from germline, CDR1 is MNHNY and CDR2 is SVGAGI (reference sequence). With V trimmed by 7 bases and J by 9 bases, 13 bases remained unmatched. The CDR3 is made up of 14 amino acids. The CDR3 DNA sequence: TGTGCCAGCACCTACGCCGGACAGGGTCGAAGCTACACCTTC. It is translated as CASTYAGQGRSYTF.

This clone has just one count. The chain links TRBV30 to TRBJ1-1; D uncertain. The germline V and J ends were trimmed by 3 bases and 0 bases, with 11 bases remaining between them. Germline V gene data show CDR1 as GTSNPN and CDR2 as SVGIG (reference sequence). This CDR3 spans 14 amino acids. This CDR3 is CAWRRTRLNTEAFF. The CDR3, as DNA: TGTGCCTGGAGGAGAACCCGGTTGAACACTGAAGCTTTCTTT. Using reference TRBV30 and TRBJ1-1 for the parts outside the CDR3, the full variable domain is SQTIHQWPATLVQPVGSPLSLECTVEGTSNPNLYWYRQAAGRGLQLLFYSVGIGQISSEVPQNLSASRPQDRQFILSSKKLLLSDSGFYLCAWRRTRLNTEAFFGQGTRLTVV.

This clone was counted a few times. The V gene is TRBV5-1, the J gene TRBJ2-1; unclear D gene. Germline V gene lookup returns CDR1 SGHRS and CDR2 YFSETQ. V gave up 0 bases and J gave up 3 bases, with 4 bases separating them. This CDR3 spans 13 amino acids. CDR3 nucleotide sequence: TGCGCCAGCAGCTTGGGAGACTACAATGAGCAGTTCTTC. This sequence encodes CASSLGDYNEQFF.

CDR3 bases: TGTGCCAGCAGCTTAAGAGGAACCGGGGGCACAGATACGCAGTATTTT. Translated, it gives CASSLRGTGGTDTQYF. This chain uses TRBV7-2 with TRBJ2-3, with D possibly being TRBD2 (5 bases). CDR3 length: 16 residues. Deletions cut 2 bases from V and 1 base from J, with 13 bases between. CDR1 and CDR2 (germline): SGHTA, FQGNSA.

The chain combines TRBV28 with TRBJ2-7, with unresolved D. Germline values: CDR1 MDHEN, CDR2 SYDVKM. Trimming pared 5 bases from V and 6 bases from J, leaving 11 bases between. The CDR3 spans 12 residues. The CDR3 nucleotides read TGTGCCAGCAGTCTCGCCCAAGCCGAGCAGTACTTC. Amino acids: CASSLAQAEQYF. Full variable domain (missing parts from reference TRBV28 and TRBJ2-7): DVKVTQSSRYLVKRTGEKVFLECVQDMDHENMFWYRQDPGLGLRLIYFSYDVKMKEKGDIPEGYSVSREKKERFSLILESASTNQTSMYLCASSLAQAEQYFGPGTRLTVT.

The genes are TRBV27 and TRBJ2-7; D is possibly TRBD1 (6 bases). The CDR3 has 13 amino acids. Germline lookup yields CDR1 MNHEY and CDR2 SMNVEV (reference sequence). Trimming shortened V by 8 bases and J by 5 bases, and 16 bases separated the two germline ends. CDR3 sequence (DNA): TGTGCCAGCTCCTCAGGGGCCGTCCACGAGCAGTACTTC. Encoded protein: CASSSGAVHEQYF.